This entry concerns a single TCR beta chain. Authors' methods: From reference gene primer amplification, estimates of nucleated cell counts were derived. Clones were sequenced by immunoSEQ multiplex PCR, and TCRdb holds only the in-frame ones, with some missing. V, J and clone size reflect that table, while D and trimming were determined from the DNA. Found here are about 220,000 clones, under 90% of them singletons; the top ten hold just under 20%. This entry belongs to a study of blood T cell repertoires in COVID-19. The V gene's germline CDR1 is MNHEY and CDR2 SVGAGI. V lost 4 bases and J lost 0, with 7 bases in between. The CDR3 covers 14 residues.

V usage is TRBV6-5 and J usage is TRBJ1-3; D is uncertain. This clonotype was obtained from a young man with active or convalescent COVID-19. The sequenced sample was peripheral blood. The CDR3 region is CASSLKSSGNTIYF. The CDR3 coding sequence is TGTGCCAGCAGTTTGAAGAGCTCTGGAAACACCATATATTTT.